The entry that follows covers one T cell receptor (beta chain) sequence. This entry comes from a study of blood T cell repertoires in COVID-19. The overall study: COVID-19 samples, acute and convalescent, were from the United States, Italy and Spain. The analysed material was cDNA or gDNA that came from T cells, B-cell-depleted T cells, or PBMCs.

The CDR3 totals 12 residues. Germline CDR1 and CDR2: PRHDT and FYEKMQ (reference sequence). V lost 5 bases and J lost 1, with 4 bases in between. How the authors handled the data: The assay estimated nucleated cells by amplifying reference gene primers. The method was immunoSEQ multiplex PCR; TCRdb's version includes in-frame clones alone and lacks a portion of them. D and trimming were read from the DNA, whereas the V and J calls and clone size are those reported in that table. The sample has some 170,000 clones; about nine tenths are singletons. This rearrangement joins TRBV13 to TRBJ2-3, with D hard to call. Source material: peripheral blood. This TCR derives from a woman aged 45-60 years with acute or convalescent COVID-19. The CDR3 DNA reads TGTGCCAGCAGCACAGGCACAGATACGCAGTATTTT. Residues: CASSTGTDTQYF.